Below, one T cell receptor beta chain is given with its context. The sample comes from a study of blood T cell repertoires in COVID-19. In the original processing: By means of reference gene primer amplification, nucleated cell counts were estimated. TCRdb's table, derived via immunoSEQ multiplex PCR, lists solely in-frame clones and lacks some. V and J calls and clone size are as listed in that table; D and trimming were resolved from the DNA. Here the sample spans 100,000 to 150,000 clones, 81% being singletons. The sequenced material came from peripheral blood. This clonotype originated in a man under 40 with COVID-19, enrolled during active disease.

The CDR3 DNA reads as TGTGCCAGTAGCGCGGGACCCGCCAGTGAGCAGTACTTC. Encoded protein: CASSAGPASEQYF. The V and J genes are TRBV19 and TRBJ2-7; D might be TRBD2 (6 bases). Trimming shortened V by 6 bases and J by 7 bases, and 16 bases separated the two germline ends. Germline CDR1 is LNHDA and CDR2 is SQIVND (reference sequence). The CDR3 runs to 13 residues.